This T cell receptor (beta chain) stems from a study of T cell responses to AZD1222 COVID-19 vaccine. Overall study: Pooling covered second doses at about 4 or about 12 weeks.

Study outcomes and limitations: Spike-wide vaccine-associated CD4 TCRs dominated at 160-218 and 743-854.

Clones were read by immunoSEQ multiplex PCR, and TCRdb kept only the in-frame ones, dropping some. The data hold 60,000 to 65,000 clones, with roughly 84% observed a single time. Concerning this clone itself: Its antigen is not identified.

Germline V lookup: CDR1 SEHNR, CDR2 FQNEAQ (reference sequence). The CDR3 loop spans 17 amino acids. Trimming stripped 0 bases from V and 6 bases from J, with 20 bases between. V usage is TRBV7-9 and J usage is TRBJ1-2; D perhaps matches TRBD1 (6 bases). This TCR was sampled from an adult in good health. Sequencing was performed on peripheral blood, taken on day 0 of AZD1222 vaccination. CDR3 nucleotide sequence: TGTGCCAGCAGCTTAGCGCGACAGGCTCCCGTCACCGATGGCTACACCTTC. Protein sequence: CASSLARQAPVTDGYTF.